The clone carrying this T cell receptor beta chain was seen a handful of times. This entry is derived from a study of blood T cell repertoires in COVID-19. Original processing methods: Reference gene primer amplification gave nucleated cell count estimates. TCRdb keeps only in-frame clones here, not all; method: immunoSEQ multiplex PCR. V, J and clone size derive from that table, while D and trimming were established from the DNA sequence. This table has tens of thousands of clones, about 80% appearing once. The CDR3 is made up of 14 amino acids. Germline loops: CDR1 SGHVS, CDR2 FQNEAQ. The junction had 9 bases not matched to a gene; V was cut back by 5 bases and J by 8 bases.

The clonotype was recovered from an elderly woman with acute or convalescent COVID-19. Material: peripheral blood. This rearrangement joins TRBV7-8 to TRBJ1-5; 7 bases map to TRBD1. The CDR3 DNA follows: TGTGCCAGCAGCCTCGACAGGGCCCCTAAGCCCCAGCATTTT. As protein: CASSLDRAPKPQHF.